These 10 T cell receptor beta chains were sequenced from one sample in a study of shared clonotypes between healthy human individuals. Some clones are missing from TCRdb's copy, which holds only in-frame ones; the method was immunoSEQ multiplex PCR. Found here are under 1,900,000 clones, about 98.5% of them singletons; the top ten hold roughly 0.36%. Sample: naive CD4+ T cells sorted from blood. Subset reported: CD45RA+ positively selected. These TCRs come from a man between 25 and 39 years old in good health.

The chain uses TRBV5-3 and TRBJ2-7, with D perhaps TRBD2 (5 bases). TRBV5-3 is recorded as an ORF, its role being uncertain. The CDR3 loop spans 15 amino acids. Trimming shortened V by 3 bases and J by 9 bases, and 22 bases separated the two germline ends. This CDR3 reads CARSSTGIGFSGQYF. Here the CDR3 DNA reads TGTGCCAGAAGCTCGACCGGGATCGGGTTTTCCGGGCAGTACTTC.

V and J are TRBV7-2 and TRBJ2-7, with 10 nucleotides matching TRBD2. CDR1 is SGHTA and CDR2 is FQGNSA in the germline V gene. V lost 1 base and J lost 6; bases outside the gene matches: 12. The CDR3 contains 17 residues. CDR3 amino acids: CASSLVASGSPRGEQYF. The CDR3 DNA reads TGTGCCAGCAGCTTAGTAGCTAGCGGGAGCCCTCGGGGCGAGCAGTACTTC.

The gene calls are TRBV29-1 and TRBJ1-2; 8 bases are a match to TRBD1. Germline assignment: CDR1 SQVTM and CDR2 ANQGSEA. Germline trimming cut 6 bases from V and 5 bases from J; bases unmatched to any gene: 11. The CDR3 runs to 14 residues. CDR3 in DNA: TGCAGCGTGGGGTCAGGGGGCGTAGGGTATGGCTACACCTTC. The encoded protein is CSVGSGGVGYGYTF.

The J gene is TRBJ2-1, the V gene TRBV11-3; TRBD2 matches 7 bases. The CDR3 is 18 amino acids. From germline, CDR1 is SGHNT and CDR2 YENEEA. V lost 9 bases to trimming and J lost 0 bases; unmatched junction nucleotides: 17. CDR3 sequence reads: CARKSGAVALSSYNEQFF. CDR3 DNA sequence: TGTGCCAGAAAGAGCGGGGCAGTGGCTCTGAGCTCCTACAATGAGCAGTTCTTC.

Points on this clone: The same CDR3 can be traced to other DNA sequences in this sample. This sequence joins TRBV2 and TRBJ2-7; D call uncertain. This CDR3 spans 10 amino acids. Trimming removed 8 bases from V and 3 bases from J, with 5 bases in between. CDR1 is SNHLY, CDR2 FYNNEI, per germline. The CDR3 nucleotides read TGTGCCAGCGGCGACTACGAGCAGTACTTC. It yields the protein CASGDYEQYF.

The genes are TRBV29-1 and TRBJ1-5; TRBD1 matches 8 bases. The CDR3 sequence is 13 residues long. J was trimmed by 5 bases and V by 6 bases; bases with no gene match: 6. The germline V gene has CDR1 SQVTM and CDR2 ANQGSEA. The CDR3: CSVIGQGDQPQHF. DNA of the CDR3: TGCAGCGTGATCGGACAGGGCGATCAGCCCCAGCATTTT.

The CDR3 region is CATSRDRASGRSTDTQYF. CDR3 bases: TGTGCCACCAGCAGAGATCGGGCTAGCGGGAGGAGCACAGATACGCAGTATTTT. The chain joins TRBV15 to TRBJ2-3; 11 bases line up with TRBD2. V lost 0 bases and J lost 0; bases outside the gene matches: 5. Germline CDR1 reads LNHNV; CDR2 reads YYDKDF (reference sequence). The CDR3 has 18 amino acids.

V gene TRBV7-8 combines with J gene TRBJ2-7; D could derive from TRBD1 or TRBD2 (5 bases each). This CDR3 region has 14 residues. Between the trimmed V and J ends, which lost 5 bases and 2 bases, there was a span of 13 bases. Germline lookup yields CDR1 SGHVS and CDR2 FQNEAQ. This CDR3 is CASSHRGAPYEQYF. The CDR3 nucleotides are TGTGCCAGCAGCCACAGAGGGGCACCCTACGAGCAGTACTTC. The whole variable domain, remainder taken from reference TRBV7-8 and TRBJ2-7, is GAGVSQSPRYKVAKRGQDVALRCDPISGHVSLFWYQQALGQGPEFLTYFQNEAQLDKSGLPSDRFFAERPEGSVSTLKIQRTQQEDSAVYLCASSHRGAPYEQYFGPGTRLTVT.

On this clone itself: This sample includes further DNA sequences coding for the same CDR3. The rearrangement links TRBV5-5 to TRBJ1-4, with D maybe TRBD1 (5 bases). In germline, CDR1 is SGHKS, CDR2 YYEKEE (reference sequence). V was trimmed by 0 bases and J by 8 bases, leaving 8 bases between them. This CDR3 comprises 13 residues. The CDR3 DNA follows: TGTGCCAGCAGCTTGGGTGCAGGGGAAAAACTGTTTTTT. Its protein product is CASSLGAGEKLFF.

The rearrangement uses TRBV18 and TRBJ2-5; 9 nucleotides match TRBD2. The V and J ends lost 3 bases and 2 bases, in that order; junction bases with no gene match: 10. Germline V gene data show CDR1 as KGHSH and CDR2 as LQKENI. The CDR3 consists of 17 residues. The CDR3 loop reads CASSPLGASGIQETQYF. Written as DNA, the CDR3 is TGTGCCAGCTCACCCCTCGGGGCTAGCGGGATACAAGAGACCCAGTACTTC. Full variable domain (rest looked up from reference TRBV18 and TRBJ2-5): NAGVMQNPRHLVRRRGQEARLRCSPMKGHSHVYWYRQLPEEGLKFMVYLQKENIIDESGMPKERFSAEFPKEGPSILRIQQVVRGDSAAYFCASSPLGASGIQETQYFGPGTRLLVL.